Ten or more counts support the clone carrying this T cell receptor (beta chain). Trimming removed 4 bases from V and 1 base from J, with 14 bases in between. This CDR3 comprises 14 residues. Per the germline V gene, CDR1 is SQVTM and CDR2 is ANQGSEA. RNA transcripts served as the template for amplifying TCR beta CDR3 regions. Carried out on the TCR CDR3, a first-round RT-PCR used the HTBI primer set. MiXCR was run by TCRdb on the multiplex PCR reads, yielding one entry per CDR3 protein. The sample shows 550,000 to 650,000 distinct CDR3 sequences, around 14% of them seen only once. This sample is part of a study of T cells in Graves' hyperthyroidism and ophthalmopathy.

The clonotype originates from a woman aged 30 to 39 with Graves' hyperthyroidism that later progressed to Graves' ophthalmopathy. The sample taken for sequencing was blood. V gene TRBV29-1 combines with J gene TRBJ2-7; possibly TRBD2 for D (5 bases). The CDR3 DNA is TGCAGCGTTGGATCGCGGGTTGGTTCCTACGAGCAGTACTTC. As protein: CSVGSRVGSYEQYF.